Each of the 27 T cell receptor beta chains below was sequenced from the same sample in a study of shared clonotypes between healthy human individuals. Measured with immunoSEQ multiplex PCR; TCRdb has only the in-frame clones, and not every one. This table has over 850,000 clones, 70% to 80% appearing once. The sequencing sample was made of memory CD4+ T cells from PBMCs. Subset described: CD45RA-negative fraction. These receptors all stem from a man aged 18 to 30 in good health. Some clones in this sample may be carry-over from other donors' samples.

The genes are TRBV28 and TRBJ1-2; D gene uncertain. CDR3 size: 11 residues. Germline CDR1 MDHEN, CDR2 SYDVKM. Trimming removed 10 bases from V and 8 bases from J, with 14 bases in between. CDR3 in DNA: TGTGCCATCAGAACAGTGGGCGGCTACACCTTC. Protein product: CAIRTVGGYTF.

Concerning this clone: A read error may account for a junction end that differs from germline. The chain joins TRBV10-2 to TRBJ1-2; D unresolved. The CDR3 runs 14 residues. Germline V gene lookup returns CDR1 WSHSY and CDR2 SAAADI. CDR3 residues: CVSSAVGANYGYTF. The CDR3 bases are TGCGTCAGCAGTGCAGTTGGGGCTAACTATGGCTACACCTTC.

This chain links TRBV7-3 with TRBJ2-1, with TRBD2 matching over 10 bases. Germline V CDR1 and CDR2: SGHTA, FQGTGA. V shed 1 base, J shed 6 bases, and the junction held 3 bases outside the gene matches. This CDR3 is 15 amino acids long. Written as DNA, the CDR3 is TGTGCCAGCAGCTTAAGTACTAGCGGGACCAATGAGCAGTTCTTC. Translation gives CASSLSTSGTNEQFF.

Here the CDR3 reads CASSQGLPLVYGYTF. CDR3 DNA: TGTGCCAGCAGTCAGGGACTCCCGTTGGTCTATGGCTACACCTTC. The chain recombines TRBV6-1 with TRBJ1-2, with D perhaps matching TRBD1 (5 bases). The germline V gene encodes CDR1 MNHNS and CDR2 SASEGT. Trimming removed 5 bases from V and 4 bases from J, with 17 bases in between. The CDR3 is 15 amino acids.

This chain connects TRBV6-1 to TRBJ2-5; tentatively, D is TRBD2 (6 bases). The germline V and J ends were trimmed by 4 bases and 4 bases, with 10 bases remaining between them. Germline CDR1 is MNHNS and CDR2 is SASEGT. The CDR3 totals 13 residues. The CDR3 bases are TGTGCCAGCAGTGGGGGACTTCTAGAGACCCAGTACTTC. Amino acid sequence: CASSGGLLETQYF.

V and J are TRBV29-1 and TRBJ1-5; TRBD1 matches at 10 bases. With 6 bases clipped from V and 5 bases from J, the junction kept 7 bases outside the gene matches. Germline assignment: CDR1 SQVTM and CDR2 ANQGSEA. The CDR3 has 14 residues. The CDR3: CSVSGTGVDQPQHF. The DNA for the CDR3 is TGCAGCGTATCCGGGACAGGGGTCGATCAGCCCCAGCATTTT.

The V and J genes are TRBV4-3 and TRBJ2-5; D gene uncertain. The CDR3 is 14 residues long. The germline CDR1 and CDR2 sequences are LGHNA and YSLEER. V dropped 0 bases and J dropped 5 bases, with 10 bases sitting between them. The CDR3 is CASSQDLLGETQYF. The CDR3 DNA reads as TGCGCCAGCAGCCAAGATCTCCTCGGGGAGACCCAGTACTTC.

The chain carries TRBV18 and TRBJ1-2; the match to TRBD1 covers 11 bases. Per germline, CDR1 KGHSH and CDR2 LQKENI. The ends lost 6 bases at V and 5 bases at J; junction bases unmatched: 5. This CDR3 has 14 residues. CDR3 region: CASSQGQGAYGYTF. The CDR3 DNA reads TGTGCCAGCTCTCAAGGACAGGGGGCGTATGGCTACACCTTC.

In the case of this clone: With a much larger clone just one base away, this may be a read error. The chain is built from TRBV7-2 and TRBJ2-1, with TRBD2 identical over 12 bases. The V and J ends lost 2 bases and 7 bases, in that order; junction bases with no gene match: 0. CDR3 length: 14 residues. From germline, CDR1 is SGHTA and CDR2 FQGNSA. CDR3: CASSLTSGRNEQFF. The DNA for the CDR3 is TGTGCCAGCAGCTTAACTAGCGGGAGGAATGAGCAGTTCTTC.

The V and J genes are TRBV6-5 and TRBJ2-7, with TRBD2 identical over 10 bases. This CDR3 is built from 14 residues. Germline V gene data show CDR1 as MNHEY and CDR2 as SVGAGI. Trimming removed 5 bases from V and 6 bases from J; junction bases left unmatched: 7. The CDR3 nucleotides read TGTGCCAGCAGTATTCAGCGGGAGGGCCGCGAGCAGTACTTC. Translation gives CASSIQREGREQYF.

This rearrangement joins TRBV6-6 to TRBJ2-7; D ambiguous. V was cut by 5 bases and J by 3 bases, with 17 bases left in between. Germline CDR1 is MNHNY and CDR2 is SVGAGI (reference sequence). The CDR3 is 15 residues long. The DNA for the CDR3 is TGTGCCAGCAGTCACCCGGCAGCCTCGAACTACGAGCAGTACTTC. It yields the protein CASSHPAASNYEQYF.

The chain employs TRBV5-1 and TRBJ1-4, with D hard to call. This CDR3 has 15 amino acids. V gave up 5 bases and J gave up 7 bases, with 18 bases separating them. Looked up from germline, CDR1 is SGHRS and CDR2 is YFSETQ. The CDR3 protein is CASSPAGSPGEKLFF. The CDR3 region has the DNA TGCGCCAGCAGTCCGGCGGGCAGCCCGGGTGAAAAACTGTTTTTT. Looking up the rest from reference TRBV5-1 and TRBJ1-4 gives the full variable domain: KAGVTQTPRYLIKTRGQQVTLSCSPISGHRSVSWYQQTPGQGLQFLFEYFSETQRNKGNFPGRFSGRQFSNSRSEMNVSTLELGDSALYLCASSPAGSPGEKLFFGSGTQLSVL.

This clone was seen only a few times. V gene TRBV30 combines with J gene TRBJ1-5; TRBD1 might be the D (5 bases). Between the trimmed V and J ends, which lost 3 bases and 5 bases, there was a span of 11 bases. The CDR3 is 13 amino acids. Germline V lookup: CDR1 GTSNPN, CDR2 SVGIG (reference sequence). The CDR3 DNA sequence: TGTGCCTGGAGCGGAAACAGGTATCAGCCCCAGCATTTT. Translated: CAWSGNRYQPQHF.

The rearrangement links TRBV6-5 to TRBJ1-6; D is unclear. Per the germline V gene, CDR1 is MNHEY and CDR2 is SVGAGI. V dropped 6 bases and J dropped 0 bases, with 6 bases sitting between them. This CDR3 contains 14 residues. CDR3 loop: CASSSGSYNSPLHF. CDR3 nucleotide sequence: TGTGCCAGCAGCTCAGGCTCCTATAATTCACCCCTCCACTTT.

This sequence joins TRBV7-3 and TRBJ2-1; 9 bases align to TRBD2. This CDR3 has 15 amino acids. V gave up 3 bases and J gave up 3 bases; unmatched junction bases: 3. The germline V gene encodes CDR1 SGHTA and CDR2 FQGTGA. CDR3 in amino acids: CASSFSGSNYNEQFF. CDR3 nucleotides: TGTGCCAGCAGCTTTAGCGGGAGTAACTACAATGAGCAGTTCTTC.

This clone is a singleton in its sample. The CDR3 sequence: CASSPREWNTEAFF. CDR3 nucleotide sequence: TGTGCCAGCAGCCCCCGGGAATGGAACACTGAAGCTTTCTTT. The chain uses TRBV9 and TRBJ1-1; D not resolved. CDR3 length: 14 amino acids. Germline-derived CDR1 and CDR2 are SGDLS and YYNGEE. The V gene lost 4 bases and the J gene lost 1 base, with 11 bases spanning the gap. The full variable domain, in which reference TRBV9 and TRBJ1-1 provide the parts outside the CDR3, is DSGVTQTPKHLITATGQRVTLRCSPRSGDLSVYWYQQSLDQGLQFLIQYYNGEERAKGNILERFSAQQFPDLHSELNLSSLELGDSALYFCASSPREWNTEAFFGQGTRLTVV.

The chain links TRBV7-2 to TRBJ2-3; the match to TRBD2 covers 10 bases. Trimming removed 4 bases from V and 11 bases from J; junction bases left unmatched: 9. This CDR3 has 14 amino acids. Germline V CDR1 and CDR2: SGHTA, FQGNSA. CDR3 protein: CASSSPSGRAKQYF. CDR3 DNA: TGTGCCAGCAGCTCCCCGAGCGGGAGGGCAAAGCAGTATTTT.

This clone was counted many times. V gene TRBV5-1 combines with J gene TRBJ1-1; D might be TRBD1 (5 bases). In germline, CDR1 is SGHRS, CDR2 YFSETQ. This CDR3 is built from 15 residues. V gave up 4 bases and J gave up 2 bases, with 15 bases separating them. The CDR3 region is CASSLPTGVNTEAFF. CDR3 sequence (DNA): TGCGCCAGCAGCCTACCCACAGGAGTTAACACTGAAGCTTTCTTT.

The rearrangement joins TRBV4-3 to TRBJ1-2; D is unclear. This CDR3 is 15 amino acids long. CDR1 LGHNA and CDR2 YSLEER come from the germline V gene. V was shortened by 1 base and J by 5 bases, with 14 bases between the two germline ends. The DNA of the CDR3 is TGCGCCAGCAGCCAAGTAATTACCTTTACATATGGCTACACCTTC. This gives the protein CASSQVITFTYGYTF.

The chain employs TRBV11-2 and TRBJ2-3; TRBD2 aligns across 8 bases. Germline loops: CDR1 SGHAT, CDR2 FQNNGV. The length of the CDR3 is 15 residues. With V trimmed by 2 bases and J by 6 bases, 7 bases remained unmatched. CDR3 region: CASSLSPGGVDTQYF. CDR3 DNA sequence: TGTGCCAGCAGCTTAAGCCCGGGAGGGGTGGATACGCAGTATTTT.

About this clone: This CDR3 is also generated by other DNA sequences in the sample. CDR3: CASSFGGRETQYF. CDR3 in DNA: TGCGCCAGCAGCTTTGGAGGGCGGGAGACCCAGTACTTC. V gene TRBV5-1 combines with J gene TRBJ2-5; D is possibly TRBD2 (6 bases). CDR1 and CDR2 from the germline V gene are SGHRS and YFSETQ. This CDR3 has 13 residues. V lost 2 bases to trimming and J lost 5 bases, with 10 bases between them.

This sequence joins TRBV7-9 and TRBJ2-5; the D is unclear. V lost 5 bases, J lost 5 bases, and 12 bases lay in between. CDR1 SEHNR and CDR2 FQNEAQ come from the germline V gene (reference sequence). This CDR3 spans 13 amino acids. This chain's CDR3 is CASSPSRAETQYF. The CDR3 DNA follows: TGTGCCAGCAGCCCATCCAGAGCGGAGACCCAGTACTTC.

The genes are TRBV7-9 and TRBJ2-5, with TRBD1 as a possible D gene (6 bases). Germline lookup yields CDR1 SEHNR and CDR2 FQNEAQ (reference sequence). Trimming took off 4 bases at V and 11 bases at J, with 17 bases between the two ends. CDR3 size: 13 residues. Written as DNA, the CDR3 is TGTGCCAGCAGCTCAACAGGGTTAGGGGAGCAGTACTTC. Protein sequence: CASSSTGLGEQYF.

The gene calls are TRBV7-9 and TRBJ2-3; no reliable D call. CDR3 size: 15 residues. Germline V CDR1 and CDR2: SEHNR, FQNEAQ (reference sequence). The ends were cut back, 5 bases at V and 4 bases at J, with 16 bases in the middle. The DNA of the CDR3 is TGTGCCAGCAGCCCAATACGGACCTTGGCAGATACGCAGTATTTT. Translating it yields CASSPIRTLADTQYF. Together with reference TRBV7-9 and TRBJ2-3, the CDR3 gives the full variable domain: DTGVSQNPRHKITKRGQNVTFRCDPISEHNRLYWYRQTLGQGPEFLTYFQNEAQLEKSRLLSDRFSAERPKGSFSTLEIQRTEQGDSAMYLCASSPIRTLADTQYFGPGTRLTVL.

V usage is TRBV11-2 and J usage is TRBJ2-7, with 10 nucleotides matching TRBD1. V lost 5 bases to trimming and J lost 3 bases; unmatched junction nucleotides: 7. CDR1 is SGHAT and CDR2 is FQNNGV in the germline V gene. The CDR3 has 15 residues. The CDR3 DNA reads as TGTGCCAGCAGCCCTTCGACAGGGGGCTTCTACGAGCAGTACTTC. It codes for CASSPSTGGFYEQYF.

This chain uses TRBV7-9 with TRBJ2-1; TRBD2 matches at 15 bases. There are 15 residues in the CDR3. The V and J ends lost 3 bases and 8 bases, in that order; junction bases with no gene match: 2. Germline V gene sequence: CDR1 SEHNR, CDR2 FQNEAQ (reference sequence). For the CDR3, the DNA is TGTGCCAGCAGCTTCGGACTAGCGGGAGGGTATGAGCAGTTCTTC. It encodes CASSFGLAGGYEQFF. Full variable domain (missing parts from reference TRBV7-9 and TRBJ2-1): DTGVSQNPRHKITKRGQNVTFRCDPISEHNRLYWYRQTLGQGPEFLTYFQNEAQLEKSRLLSDRFSAERPKGSFSTLEIQRTEQGDSAMYLCASSFGLAGGYEQFFGPGTRLTVL.

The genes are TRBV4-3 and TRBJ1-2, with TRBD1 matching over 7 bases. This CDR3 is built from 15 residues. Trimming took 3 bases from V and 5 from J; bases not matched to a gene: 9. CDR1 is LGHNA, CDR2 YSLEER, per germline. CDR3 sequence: CASSQPDREGYGYTF. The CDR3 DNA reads TGCGCCAGCAGCCAGCCCGACAGGGAAGGGTATGGCTACACCTTC.